This entry describes one TCR beta chain. Its specificity is not known. Other DNA sequences in the same sample also yield this CDR3. This record belongs to a study of beta chain features in type 1 diabetes. Across the whole study: Patients were similar to healthy donors in age and gender (as well as in cell yields).

The trim removed 3 bases at V and 3 bases at J, leaving 1 base unmatched. Germline lookup yields CDR1 SGHRS and CDR2 YFSETQ. This CDR3 spans 15 amino acids. All of the sorted populations showed purity greater than 98%. All of the isolated RNA was reverse transcribed, so expressed TCRB transcripts were sequenced. The protocol was immunoSEQ multiplex PCR, while the TCRdb copy is restricted to in-frame clones and leaves out a portion. The table shows under 300,000 clones, with less than 30% occurring only once. Study-level findings and limits: For patients, the naive, central memory and Treg TCRB repertoires appeared more alike than for healthy donors. Researchers report that Type 1 diabetes patients had moderately but significantly shorter TCRB CDR3s across all four CD4+ subsets.

V is TRBV5-1 and J is TRBJ2-5; TRBD2 matches 14 bases. This TCR was recovered from a woman aged 30 to 39 with type 1 diabetes. Sequencing input: naive CD4+ T cells from blood. The CDR3 is CASSWGLAGEETQYF. CDR3 DNA: TGCGCCAGCAGCTGGGGACTAGCGGGAGAAGAGACCCAGTACTTC.